This T cell receptor (beta chain) was found in a study of blood T cell repertoires in COVID-19. About the study: Some COVID-19 samples were acute and others convalescent; all came from the United States, Italy and Spain. PBMCs, B-cell-depleted T cells, or T cells provided the cDNA or gDNA that made up the material.

Germline loops: CDR1 SGHKS, CDR2 YYEKEE (reference sequence). The CDR3 consists of 14 residues. After removal of 4 bases from V and 9 bases from J, the junction contained 5 bases not matched to a gene. Authors' analysis steps: Nucleated cell counts were estimated from reference gene primer amplification. Measured with immunoSEQ multiplex PCR; TCRdb has only the in-frame clones, and not every one. V and J calls and clone size are given by that table; D and trimming were obtained from the DNA. The sample has approximately 170,000 clones, approximately 84% seen once; the top ten hold around 7.6%. The chain recombines TRBV5-5 with TRBJ1-6; 9 bases align to TRBD1. This receptor was obtained from a man aged 35-49 years who had recovered from COVID-19. The sample consisted of peripheral blood. CDR3 residues: CASSTDRGSSPLHF. For the CDR3, the DNA is TGTGCCAGCAGCACGGACAGGGGATCTTCACCCCTCCACTTT.